This T cell receptor beta chain was observed in a study of molecular identifiers for immune sequencing clone quantification (dated by TCRdb to the late 2010s). As for the study more broadly: For a replicate experiment, RNA from roughly 18,000 or 92,000 naive CD8 T cells was divided into five aliquots, and four of the five aliquots were sequenced. CD8 T cells were used in a methods study to benchmark molecular-identifier clustering-based TCR repertoire sequencing (MIDCIRS) and TCR RNA copy counting. Beyond this particular receptor, the publication reports: The naive libraries included spiked-in Jurkat TCR RNA (around nine copies' worth), and this Jurkat TCR RNA is not part of the donor repertoire. Without barcode sub-clustering, chimeric consensus sequences inflated TCR diversity; chimeras reached as high as 47%. Spiked-in Jurkat TCR RNA equal to a single cell's worth was reported to be detectable even within 1,100,000 naive CD8 T cells. In CMV-specific effector cells, clones with more than 20 RNA copies contained over 97% of molecules, whereas in naive cells such clones contained under 1% of molecules. Identical TCR molecules sharing a barcode could cause highly expanded clone sizes to be underestimated. Modeling indicated about three TCR RNA copies recovered per cell, compared with roughly 9.7 by digital PCR, which implies a capture efficiency of 25% to 35%.

V sheds 9 bases and J sheds 5 bases, leaving 19 bases between their ends. The CDR3 runs 14 amino acids, cysteine and phenylalanine included. Only the CDR3 DNA is retained, 42 bases long and in frame from the first base. Receptor libraries were prepared by PCR. Sequencing took place on an Illumina HiSeq 4000. Bulk TCR libraries were generated as previously described, with the TCR primers listed in Table S5 used. The Qiagen AllPrep DNA/RNA kit was used to purify total RNA. Reads from multiple sequencing runs of the same library were pooled before analysis. Under the source paper's analysis protocol: Only reads with exact TCR constant sequence were kept, trimmed to 150 nt, and grouped by their 12-nt molecular barcodes. Reads in each barcode group were sub-clustered using a 15% Levenshtein threshold, and a quality-weighted consensus sequence was built for each RNA molecule. Non-functional sequences were removed, as were lower-count sequences one edit away from another. Based on a fit of two negative binomial distributions, barcode sub-clusters having less than 20% of the maximum read count were discarded. Using fastp trimming at Q25 and MiXCR clonotype assembly, TCRdb reanalyzed the public sequencing data and kept in-frame beta chains. Merged by CDR3 protein, the rows form single entries marked with the most common genes and DNA. The V and J calls here are based on TCRdb, not the publication. The sample table records 20,000 to 25,000 distinct CDR3 sequences; roughly 18% of these occur just once. The biggest ten clones account for around 1% of the sample.

Naive CD8 T cell libraries were made from around 18,000 to 910,000 sorted cells using 10%, 30% or 50% of purified RNA. On a BD FACSAria II, naive CD8 T cells were FACS-sorted as CD8+CD4-CCR7+CD45RA+ and collected into RLT Plus buffer. To test detection sensitivity, Jurkat RNA equal to around nine TCR copies was added to samples of about 20,000-1,000,000 naive CD8 T cells. CD8 T cells were enriched with RosetteSep CD8+ T Cell Enrichment Cocktail and Ficoll-Paque, followed by ACK red cell lysis. Many counts were recorded for this clonotype. The clone's antigen remains unknown. No qualities accompany the bases; no much larger clone lies one base away.

The source material was naive CD8+ T cells from blood, with Jurkat cell RNA spiked in. The cell subset or site label, read with the paper, signifies: FACS-sorted CD8+CD4-CCR7+CD45RA+ naive T cells. The TCR originated in a human donor in good health. Some libraries in this study had Jurkat cell RNA spiked in. The chain couples TRBV12-3 or TRBV12-4 to TRBJ2-5; matching of 5 bases hints at TRBD2 as the D gene. The bases are TGTGCCAGTAGTACGGTCGGGAATGGTGAGACCCAGTACTTC. This codes for CASSTVGNGETQYF.